This TCR beta chain is drawn from a study of blood T cell repertoires in COVID-19. Study information: Samples representing acute and convalescent COVID-19 were sourced from the United States, Italy and Spain. Sample material is recorded as cDNA or gDNA derived from T cells, B-cell-depleted T cells, or PBMCs.

In the original analysis: Researchers report that nucleated cell counts were estimated from reference gene primer amplification. Here immunoSEQ multiplex PCR was the method, and the copy in TCRdb shows in-frame clones only, minus some. The DNA gave D and trimming, while V, J and clone size come from that table. This sample has over 200,000 clones, with 88% found just once. Germline V gene lookup returns CDR1 KGHDR and CDR2 SFDVKD. The CDR3 is made up of 13 amino acids. V was clipped by 7 bases and J by 0 bases, with 9 bases between them. This sequence originates from a woman in her sixties with acute or convalescent COVID-19. What was sequenced was peripheral blood. V and J are TRBV24-1 and TRBJ2-7, with D tentatively TRBD2 (5 bases). Here the CDR3 DNA reads TGTGCCACCAGGGGAGTACCCTCCTACGAGCAGTACTTC. Translation: CATRGVPSYEQYF.